The clone carrying this T cell receptor (beta chain) was detected many times. What it binds is not known. These data come from a study of T cells in Graves' hyperthyroidism and ophthalmopathy. General study findings and limits: Ophthalmopathy was told apart from stable hyperthyroidism by a 13 V-J model.

Trimming at V came to 9 bases and at J to 4 bases, leaving 3 bases not matched to a gene. The CDR3 has 12 amino acids. TCR beta CDR3 region amplification was performed from RNA transcripts. First-round RT-PCR with HTBI primers amplified the TCR CDR3 region. TCRdb re-analysed the multiplex PCR reads in MiXCR, keeping a single row per CDR3 protein. The sample includes roughly 640,000 distinct CDR3 sequences, more than 15% of them seen just once. The material sequenced was blood. The V call is TRBV12-3 or TRBV12-4, the J call TRBJ1-2, with 9 bases fitting TRBD1. This sequence was found in a middle-aged woman with Graves' ophthalmopathy. The CDR3 loop is CASKDRGYGYTF. The CDR3 DNA is TGTGCCAGTAAGGACAGGGGCTATGGCTACACCTTC.